This TCR beta chain was sequenced in a study of T cells in Graves' hyperthyroidism and ophthalmopathy (dated by TCRdb to about 2019). At the level of the whole study: Peripheral blood was sampled at the time of initial diagnosis, prior to any treatment. The approximately 97 discovery patients were randomly divided into training and test sets at a 7:3 ratio. After sampling, hyperthyroidism patients received methimazole starting at 30 mg daily, and ophthalmopathy patients received high-dose intravenous methylprednisolone. Prospective prediction of ophthalmopathy was tested in an independent validation cohort consisting of some 20 hyperthyroidism patients and about 17 patients who later progressed to ophthalmopathy. The paper reports TCR Vbeta CDR3 sequencing of over 120 peripheral blood samples: some 41 ophthalmopathy, around 80 hyperthyroidism and around 17 progressor patients. The study also compared thyroid tissue and blood T-cell repertoires from more than 5 Graves' hyperthyroidism patients. To identify distinguishing TCR V-J signatures, a discovery cohort of around 98 patients was used, comprising approximately 40 with Graves' ophthalmopathy and around 57 with stable Graves' hyperthyroidism. The full study reports these points: Sample size was not statistically predetermined, and blinding of investigators to group allocation was not performed. A 13 V-J signature model separated ophthalmopathy from stable hyperthyroidism, with around 88% sensitivity and 81.08% specificity in cross-validation and 80%/75% in testing. In validation, the model predicted progression to ophthalmopathy with approximately 70% sensitivity and around 72% specificity, a median of approximately 6.5 months before onset. Most expanded thyroid clonotypes (frequency above 0.001) were also detected in blood, a finding suggesting that blood repertoires may reflect thyroid immune responses.

The TCR beta CDR3 regions were amplified from RNA transcripts. A first-round RT-PCR of the TCR CDR3 used the HTBI primer set with the Qiagen OneStep RT-PCR kit. Libraries were constructed in a second round of multiplex PCR, after which size selection and purification were carried out. Libraries were sequenced paired-end with 100 bp reads on an Illumina HiSeq2000. In the original analysis: Raw data were processed with SOAPnuke, discarding reads with adapters, uncalled bases, mean Phred below 15, or no exact constant-primer or identifier match. High-quality paired reads were merged with COPE v1.2.5, and unique nucleotide sequences were defined as clonotypes. MiTCR v1.1 was used to align the clonotypes against IMGT TRBV, TRBD and TRBJ reference segments. The analysis was restricted to V-J combinations with a frequency above 0.0001, which together covered 99% to 99.2% of the repertoires. The TCS score was defined as the ratio of F50 (clonal expansion) to E x V (chaos), calculated using BLOSUM62-based TCRdist between CDR3 peptides within each V-J. Welch's t-statistics and random forest reduced around 510 V-J features to fewer than 15, which were used in a naive Bayes classifier (R e1071). TCRdb trimmed public reads at Q25 via fastp, called clones via MiXCR and kept in-frame beta chains. Merged by CDR3 protein, the rows form single entries marked with the most common genes and DNA. The V and J calls here are based on TCRdb, not the publication. Present in this sample are fewer than 800,000 distinct CDR3 sequences, less than 20% of which were seen just once. The ten top clones hold under 10% of the sample.

This clonotype was counted ten times or more. What this receptor recognizes is not known. No base qualities exist here, and no much larger clone lies one base off it. A patient counted as having stable Graves' hyperthyroidism if no progression to ophthalmopathy occurred over 18 months of follow-up. Hyperthyroidism patients were newly diagnosed, had a disease duration of under 2 months, and were aged 18 to 65 years. Any patient with an uncontrolled infection, another autoimmune disease, pregnancy or lactation was excluded. Diagnoses relied on clinical symptoms, serum thyroxine and TRAb, thyroid ultrasound and orbital computed tomography. PBMCs were separated from 10 ml of fresh peripheral blood using Ficoll-Paque density gradient centrifugation. Total RNA was extracted using Trizol reagent, and RNA quality was assessed on an Agilent 2100 Bioanalyzer. The sequenced material came from blood. The origin of this receptor is a man aged 18 to 30 with Graves' hyperthyroidism.

The DNA sequence is as follows: TGTGCCAGCTCACCGGGCCGCACACCCTATGGCTACACCTTC. Its product reads: CASSPGRTPYGYTF. The chain was built from TRBV18 and TRBJ1-2; no D gene call is confident. CDR1 and CDR2 are read off the germline V gene as KGHSH and LQKENI. From its cysteine to its phenylalanine, the CDR3 spans 14 amino acids. The sequence is cut down to CDR3 DNA, 42 bases in frame from base 1. The trim is 3 bases for V and 4 bases for J, with a gap of 12 bases between the germline ends. With all but the CDR3 taken from the reference TRBV18 and TRBJ1-2 genes, the full variable domain is: NAGVMQNPRHLVRRRGQEARLRCSPMKGHSHVYWYRQLPEEGLKFMVYLQKENIIDESGMPKERFSAEFPKEGPSILRIQQVVRGDSAAYFCASSPGRTPYGYTFGSGTRLTVV.